The clone carrying this T cell receptor beta chain was detected a few times. Here immunoSEQ multiplex PCR was the method, and the copy in TCRdb shows in-frame clones only, minus some. The sample includes roughly 150,000 clones, 83% seen only once; the top ten take under 2.5%. This entry is derived from a study of blood T cell repertoires in COVID-19. The V end lost 1 base, the J end lost 7 bases, and 9 bases lay between the germline ends. This CDR3 has 13 amino acids. Germline V gene sequence: CDR1 SNHLY, CDR2 FYNNEI. The chain links TRBV2 to TRBJ2-3, with a tentative D call TRBD1 (6 bases). Material: peripheral blood. The sequence was obtained from a woman at least 80 years old with acute or convalescent COVID-19. The CDR3 here is CASSEGTVHTQYF. CDR3 coding DNA: TGTGCCAGCAGTGAAGGGACAGTACATACGCAGTATTTT.